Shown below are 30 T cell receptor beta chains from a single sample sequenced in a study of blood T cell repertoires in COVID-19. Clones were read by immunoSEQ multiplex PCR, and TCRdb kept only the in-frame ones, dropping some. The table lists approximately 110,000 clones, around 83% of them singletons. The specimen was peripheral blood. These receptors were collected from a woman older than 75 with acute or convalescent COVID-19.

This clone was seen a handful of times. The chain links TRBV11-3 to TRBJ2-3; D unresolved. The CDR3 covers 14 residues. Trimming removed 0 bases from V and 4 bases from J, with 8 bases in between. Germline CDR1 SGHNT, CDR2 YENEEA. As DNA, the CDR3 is TGTGCCAGCAGCTTAGATCGGAGCGCAGATACGCAGTATTTT. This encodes CASSLDRSADTQYF.

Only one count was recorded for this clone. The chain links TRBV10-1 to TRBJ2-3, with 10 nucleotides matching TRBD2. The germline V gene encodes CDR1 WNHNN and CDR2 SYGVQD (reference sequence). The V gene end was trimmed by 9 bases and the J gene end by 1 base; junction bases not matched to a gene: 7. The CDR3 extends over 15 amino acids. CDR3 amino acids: CARMGTSVCTDTQYF. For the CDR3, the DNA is TGCGCCAGAATGGGGACTAGCGTTTGCACAGATACGCAGTATTTT.

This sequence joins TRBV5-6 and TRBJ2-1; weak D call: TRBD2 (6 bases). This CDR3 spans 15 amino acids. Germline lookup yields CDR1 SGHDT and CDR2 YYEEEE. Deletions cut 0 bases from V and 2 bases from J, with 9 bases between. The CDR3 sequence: CASSLVAVPYNEQFF. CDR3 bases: TGTGCCAGCAGCTTGGTAGCGGTCCCCTACAATGAGCAGTTCTTC.

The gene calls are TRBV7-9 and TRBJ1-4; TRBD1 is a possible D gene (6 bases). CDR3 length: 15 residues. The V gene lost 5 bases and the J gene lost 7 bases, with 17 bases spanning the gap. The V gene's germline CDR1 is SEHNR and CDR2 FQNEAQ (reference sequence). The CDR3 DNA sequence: TGTGCCAGCAGCCCACGAGCTGGGACAACTGAAAAACTGTTTTTT. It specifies CASSPRAGTTEKLFF.

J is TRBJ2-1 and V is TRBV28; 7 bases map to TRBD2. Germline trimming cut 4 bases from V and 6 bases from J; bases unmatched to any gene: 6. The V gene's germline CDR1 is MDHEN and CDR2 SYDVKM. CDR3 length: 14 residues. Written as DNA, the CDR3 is TGTGCCAGCAGTTACCTGACTAGCCTCAATGAGCAGTTCTTC. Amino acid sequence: CASSYLTSLNEQFF.

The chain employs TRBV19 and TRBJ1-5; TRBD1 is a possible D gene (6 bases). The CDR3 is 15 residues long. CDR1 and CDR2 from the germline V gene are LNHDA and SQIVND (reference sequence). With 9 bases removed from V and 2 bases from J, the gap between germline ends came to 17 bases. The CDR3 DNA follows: TGTGCCAGCAACGATGCTACAGGGCGCAATCAGCCCCAGCATTTT. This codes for CASNDATGRNQPQHF. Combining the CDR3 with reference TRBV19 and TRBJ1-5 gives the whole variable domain DGGITQSPKYLFRKEGQNVTLSCEQNLNHDAMYWYRQDPGQGLRLIYYSQIVNDFQKGDIAEGYSVSREKKESFPLTVTSAQKNPTAFYLCASNDATGRNQPQHFGDGTRLSIL.

CDR3 region: CASNTRTGRVGETQYF. The DNA for the CDR3 is TGTGCCAGTAACACAAGGACAGGGCGCGTCGGGGAGACCCAGTACTTC. V is TRBV19 and J is TRBJ2-5; 8 nucleotides agree with TRBD1. CDR3 length: 16 amino acids. CDR1 LNHDA and CDR2 SQIVND come from the germline V gene (reference sequence). V was clipped by 7 bases and J by 5 bases; unmatched bases: 15. The whole variable domain, filled in from reference TRBV19 and TRBJ2-5, reads DGGITQSPKYLFRKEGQNVTLSCEQNLNHDAMYWYRQDPGQGLRLIYYSQIVNDFQKGDIAEGYSVSREKKESFPLTVTSAQKNPTAFYLCASNTRTGRVGETQYFGPGTRLLVL.

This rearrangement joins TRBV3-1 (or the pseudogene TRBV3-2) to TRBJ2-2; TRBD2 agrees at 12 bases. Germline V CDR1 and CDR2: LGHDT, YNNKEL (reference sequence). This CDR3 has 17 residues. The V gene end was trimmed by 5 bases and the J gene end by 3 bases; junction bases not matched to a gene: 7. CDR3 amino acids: CASSLLAGGGDTGELFF. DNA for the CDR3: TGTGCCAGCAGCTTACTAGCGGGAGGCGGTGACACCGGGGAGCTGTTTTTT.

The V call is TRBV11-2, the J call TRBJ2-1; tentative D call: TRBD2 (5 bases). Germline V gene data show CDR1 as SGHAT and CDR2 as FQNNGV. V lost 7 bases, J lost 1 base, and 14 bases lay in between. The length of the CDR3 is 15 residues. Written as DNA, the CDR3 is TGTGCCAGCACCCCCAACCGGGGTTCCTACAATGAGCAGTTCTTC. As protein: CASTPNRGSYNEQFF.

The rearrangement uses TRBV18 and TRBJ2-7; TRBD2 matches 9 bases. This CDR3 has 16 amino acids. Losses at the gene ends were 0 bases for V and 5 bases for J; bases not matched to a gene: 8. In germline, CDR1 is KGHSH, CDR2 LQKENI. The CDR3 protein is CASSPPAGGTGNEQYF. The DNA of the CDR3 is TGTGCCAGCTCACCACCGGCGGGAGGGACCGGAAACGAGCAGTACTTC.

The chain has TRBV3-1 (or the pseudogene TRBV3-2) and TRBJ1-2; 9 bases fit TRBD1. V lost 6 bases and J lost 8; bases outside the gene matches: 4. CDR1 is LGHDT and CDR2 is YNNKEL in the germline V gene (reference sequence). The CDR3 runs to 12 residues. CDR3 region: CASSGDRVGYTF. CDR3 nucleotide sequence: TGTGCCAGCAGTGGGGACAGGGTCGGCTACACCTTC.

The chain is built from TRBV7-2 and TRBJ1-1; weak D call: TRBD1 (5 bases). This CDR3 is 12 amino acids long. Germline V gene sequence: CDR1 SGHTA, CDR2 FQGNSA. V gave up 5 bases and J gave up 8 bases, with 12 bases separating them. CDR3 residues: CASSQGRTEAFF. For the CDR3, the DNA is TGTGCCAGCAGCCAAGGAAGGACAGAAGCTTTCTTT.

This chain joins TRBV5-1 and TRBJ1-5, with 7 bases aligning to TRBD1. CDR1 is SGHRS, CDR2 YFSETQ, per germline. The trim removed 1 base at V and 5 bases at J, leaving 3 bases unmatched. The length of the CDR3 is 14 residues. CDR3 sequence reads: CASSLTGAHQPQHF. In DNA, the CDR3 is TGCGCCAGCAGCTTGACAGGGGCCCATCAGCCCCAGCATTTT.

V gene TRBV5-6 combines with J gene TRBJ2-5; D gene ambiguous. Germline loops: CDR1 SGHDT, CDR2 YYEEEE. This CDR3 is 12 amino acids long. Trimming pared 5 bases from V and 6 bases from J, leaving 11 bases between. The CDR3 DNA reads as TGTGCCAGCAGATTGCGAGGCAAGACCCAGTACTTC. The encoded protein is CASRLRGKTQYF.

The CDR3: CACYRGPTWGYTF. The CDR3 nucleotides read TGTGCCTGTTACAGGGGGCCGACGTGGGGCTACACCTTC. The chain joins TRBV30 to TRBJ1-2; 9 nucleotides line up with TRBD1. The V and J ends lost 6 bases and 8 bases, in that order; junction bases with no gene match: 10. CDR3 length: 13 residues. Germline CDR1 reads GTSNPN; CDR2 reads SVGIG (reference sequence). The full variable domain, in which reference TRBV30 and TRBJ1-2 provide the parts outside the CDR3, is SQTIHQWPATLVQPVGSPLSLECTVEGTSNPNLYWYRQAAGRGLQLLFYSVGIGQISSEVPQNLSASRPQDRQFILSSKKLLLSDSGFYLCACYRGPTWGYTFGSGTRLTVV.

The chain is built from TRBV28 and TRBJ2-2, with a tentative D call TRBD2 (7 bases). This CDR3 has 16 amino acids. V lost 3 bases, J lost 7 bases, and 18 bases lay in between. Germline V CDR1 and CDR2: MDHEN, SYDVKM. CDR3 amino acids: CASSFGGAEGIGELFF. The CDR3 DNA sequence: TGTGCCAGCAGTTTTGGGGGGGCAGAGGGGATCGGGGAGCTGTTTTTT.

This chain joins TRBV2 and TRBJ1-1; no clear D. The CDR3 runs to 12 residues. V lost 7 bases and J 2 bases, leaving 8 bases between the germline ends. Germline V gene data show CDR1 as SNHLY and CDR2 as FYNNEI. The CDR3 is CASNRLNTEAFF. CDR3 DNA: TGTGCCAGCAACCGACTTAACACTGAAGCTTTCTTT. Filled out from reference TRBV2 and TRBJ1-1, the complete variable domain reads EPEVTQTPSHQVTQMGQEVILRCVPISNHLYFYWYRQILGQKVEFLVSFYNNEISEKSEIFDDQFSVERPDGSNFTLKIRSTKLEDSAMYFCASNRLNTEAFFGQGTRLTVV.

The CDR3 loop reads CASSLVRGNEQFF. The CDR3 DNA reads as TGTGCCAGCAGTTTAGTCAGAGGCAATGAGCAGTTCTTC. This chain uses TRBV12-3 or TRBV12-4 with TRBJ2-1; D remains ambiguous. With 1 base removed from V and 6 bases from J, the gap between germline ends came to 7 bases. This CDR3 region has 13 residues.

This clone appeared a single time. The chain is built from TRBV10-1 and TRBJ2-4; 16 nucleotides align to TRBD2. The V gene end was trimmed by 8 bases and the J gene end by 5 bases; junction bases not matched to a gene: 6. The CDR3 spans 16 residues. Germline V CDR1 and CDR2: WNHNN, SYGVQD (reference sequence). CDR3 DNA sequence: TGCGCCAGCGGCTCCGGGACTAGCGGGAGGGAAAACATTCAGTACTTC. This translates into CASGSGTSGRENIQYF.

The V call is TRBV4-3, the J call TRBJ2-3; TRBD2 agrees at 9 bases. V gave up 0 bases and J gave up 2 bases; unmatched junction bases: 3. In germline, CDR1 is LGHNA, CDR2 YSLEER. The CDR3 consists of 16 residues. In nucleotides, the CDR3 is TGCGCCAGCAGCCAAGAGGCTAGCGGGAACACAGATACGCAGTATTTT. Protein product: CASSQEASGNTDTQYF.

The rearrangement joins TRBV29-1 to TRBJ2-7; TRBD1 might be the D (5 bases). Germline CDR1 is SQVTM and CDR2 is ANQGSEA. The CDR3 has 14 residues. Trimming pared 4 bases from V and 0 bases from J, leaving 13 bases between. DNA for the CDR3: TGCAGCGTTGGGACACTGCCTAACTCCTACGAGCAGTACTTC. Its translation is CSVGTLPNSYEQYF.

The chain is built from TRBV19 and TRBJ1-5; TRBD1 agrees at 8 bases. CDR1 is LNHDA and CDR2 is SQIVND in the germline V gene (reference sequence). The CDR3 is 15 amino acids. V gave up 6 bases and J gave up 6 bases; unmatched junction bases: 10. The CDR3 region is CASRPTGEGIQPQHF. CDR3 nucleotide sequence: TGTGCCAGTAGACCGACAGGGGAAGGTATTCAGCCCCAGCATTTT.

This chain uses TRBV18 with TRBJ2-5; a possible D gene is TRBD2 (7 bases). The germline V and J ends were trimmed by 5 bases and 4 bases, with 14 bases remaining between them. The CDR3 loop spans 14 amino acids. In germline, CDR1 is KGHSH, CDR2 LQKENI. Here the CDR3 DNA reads TGTGCCAGCTCAGCCTCGGGGGGCCGAGAGACCCAGTACTTC. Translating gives CASSASGGRETQYF. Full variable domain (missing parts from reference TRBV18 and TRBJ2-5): NAGVMQNPRHLVRRRGQEARLRCSPMKGHSHVYWYRQLPEEGLKFMVYLQKENIIDESGMPKERFSAEFPKEGPSILRIQQVVRGDSAAYFCASSASGGRETQYFGPGTRLLVL.

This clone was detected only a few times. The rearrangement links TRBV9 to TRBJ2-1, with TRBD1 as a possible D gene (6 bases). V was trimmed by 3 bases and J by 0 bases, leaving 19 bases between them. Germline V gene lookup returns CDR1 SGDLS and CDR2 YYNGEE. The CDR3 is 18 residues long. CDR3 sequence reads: CASSGGTRTESSYNEQFF. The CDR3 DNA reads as TGTGCCAGCAGCGGAGGAACTAGGACAGAAAGCTCCTACAATGAGCAGTTCTTC. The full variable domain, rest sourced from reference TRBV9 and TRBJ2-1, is DSGVTQTPKHLITATGQRVTLRCSPRSGDLSVYWYQQSLDQGLQFLIQYYNGEERAKGNILERFSAQQFPDLHSELNLSSLELGDSALYFCASSGGTRTESSYNEQFFGPGTRLTVL.

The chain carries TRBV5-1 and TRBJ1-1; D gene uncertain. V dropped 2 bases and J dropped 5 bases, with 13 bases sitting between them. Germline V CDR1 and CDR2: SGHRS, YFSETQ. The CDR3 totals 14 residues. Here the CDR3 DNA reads TGCGCCAGCAGCTTTCGAGGGCCTGGTACTGAAGCTTTCTTT. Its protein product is CASSFRGPGTEAFF.

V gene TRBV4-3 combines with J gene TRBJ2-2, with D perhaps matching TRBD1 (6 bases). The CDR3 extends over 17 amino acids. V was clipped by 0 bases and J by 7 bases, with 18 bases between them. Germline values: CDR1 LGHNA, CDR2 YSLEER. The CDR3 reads CASSQDNFQQGHGELFF. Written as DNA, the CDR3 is TGCGCCAGCAGCCAAGATAACTTCCAGCAGGGGCACGGGGAGCTGTTTTTT.

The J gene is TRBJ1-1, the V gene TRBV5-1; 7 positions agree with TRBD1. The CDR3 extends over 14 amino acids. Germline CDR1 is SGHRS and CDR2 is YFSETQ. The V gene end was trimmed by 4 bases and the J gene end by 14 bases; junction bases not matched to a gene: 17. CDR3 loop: CASSAGTDPAVSFF. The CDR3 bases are TGCGCCAGCAGCGCTGGGACAGATCCCGCTGTTAGCTTCTTT.

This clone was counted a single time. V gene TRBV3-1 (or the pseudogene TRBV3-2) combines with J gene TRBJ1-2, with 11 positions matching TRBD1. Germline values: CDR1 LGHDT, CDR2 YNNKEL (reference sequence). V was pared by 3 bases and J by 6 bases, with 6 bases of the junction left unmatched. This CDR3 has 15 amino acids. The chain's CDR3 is CASSHYGTGGNGYTF. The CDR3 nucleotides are TGTGCCAGCAGCCACTATGGGACAGGGGGTAATGGCTACACCTTC.

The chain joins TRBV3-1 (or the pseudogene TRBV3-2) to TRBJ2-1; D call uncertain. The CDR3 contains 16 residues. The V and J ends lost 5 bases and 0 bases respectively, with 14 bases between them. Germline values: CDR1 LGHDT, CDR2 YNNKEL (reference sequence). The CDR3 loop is CASSTVTQSSYNEQFF. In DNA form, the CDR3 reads TGTGCCAGCAGCACCGTGACTCAGAGCTCCTACAATGAGCAGTTCTTC.

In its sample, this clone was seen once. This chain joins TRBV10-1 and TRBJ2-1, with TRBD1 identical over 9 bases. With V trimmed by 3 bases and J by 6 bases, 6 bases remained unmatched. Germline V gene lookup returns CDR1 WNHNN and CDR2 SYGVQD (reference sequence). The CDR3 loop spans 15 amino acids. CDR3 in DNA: TGCGCCAGCAGTGATCGGGGGACAGGGCGCAATGAGCAGTTCTTC. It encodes CASSDRGTGRNEQFF.